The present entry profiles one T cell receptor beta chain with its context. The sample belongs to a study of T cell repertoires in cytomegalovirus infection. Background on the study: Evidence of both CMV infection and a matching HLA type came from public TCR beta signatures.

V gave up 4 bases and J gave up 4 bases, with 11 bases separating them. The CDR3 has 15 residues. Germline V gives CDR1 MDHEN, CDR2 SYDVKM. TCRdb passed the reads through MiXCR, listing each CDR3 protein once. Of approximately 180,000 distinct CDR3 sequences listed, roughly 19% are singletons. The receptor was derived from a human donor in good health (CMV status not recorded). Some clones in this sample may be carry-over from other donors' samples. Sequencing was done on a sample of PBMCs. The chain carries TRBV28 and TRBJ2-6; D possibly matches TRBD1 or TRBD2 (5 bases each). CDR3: CASSSGRSGANVLTF. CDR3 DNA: TGTGCCAGCAGTTCGGGGCGGTCCGGGGCCAACGTCCTGACTTTC.